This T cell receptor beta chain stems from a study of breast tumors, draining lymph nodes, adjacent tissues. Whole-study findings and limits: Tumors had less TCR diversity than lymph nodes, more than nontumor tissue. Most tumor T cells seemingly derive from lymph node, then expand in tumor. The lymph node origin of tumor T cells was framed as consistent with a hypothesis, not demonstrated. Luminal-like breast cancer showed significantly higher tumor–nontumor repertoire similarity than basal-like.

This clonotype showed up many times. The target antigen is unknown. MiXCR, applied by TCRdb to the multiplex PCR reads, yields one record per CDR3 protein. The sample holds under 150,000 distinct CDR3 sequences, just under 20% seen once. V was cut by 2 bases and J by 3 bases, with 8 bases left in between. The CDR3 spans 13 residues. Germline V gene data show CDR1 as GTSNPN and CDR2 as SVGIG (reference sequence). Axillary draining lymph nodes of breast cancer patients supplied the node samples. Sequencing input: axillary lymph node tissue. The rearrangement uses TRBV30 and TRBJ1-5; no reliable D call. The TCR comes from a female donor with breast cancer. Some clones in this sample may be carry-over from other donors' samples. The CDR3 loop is CAWSKQSNQPQHF. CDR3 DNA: TGTGCCTGGAGTAAACAGTCCAATCAGCCCCAGCATTTT.